This TCR beta chain was profiled in a study of shared clonotypes between healthy human individuals. The study, taken as a whole, reports: With a handful of donors compared, 4.5% to 6.5% of naive CD4 clonotypes were shared.

Generated by immunoSEQ multiplex PCR, the TCRdb table keeps only in-frame clones and is missing some. This table has roughly 410,000 clones, 90% to 97% appearing once. Of note for this clone: Its antigen remains unidentified.

This CDR3 spans 15 amino acids. J lost 4 bases, V lost 8 bases, and 6 bases had no gene match. Germline CDR1 reads LNHDA; CDR2 reads SQIVND (reference sequence). The sequenced sample was memory CD8+ T cells sorted from blood. Stated subset: CD45RO+ cells pooled with CCR7-negative TemRA cells. This TCR was sampled from a man aged 30 to 39 in good health. This chain connects TRBV19 to TRBJ2-1, with 12 bases aligning to TRBD2. This CDR3 reads CASGRLAGEYNEQFF. The CDR3, as DNA: TGTGCCAGTGGACGACTAGCGGGGGAATACAATGAGCAGTTCTTC.